This T cell receptor beta chain was profiled in a study of CD8+ T cells in alopecia areata. Study-level points and caveats: There was only one nonresponder, so it was unclear how baseline CD8+ expansion relates to response. Clonality exceeded that of normal scalp in lesional scalp, most notably in alopecia totalis/universalis. Throughout tofacitinib, many expanded lesional clones continued to persist in scalp and blood.

CDR3 length: 12 residues. V was trimmed by 7 bases and J by 11 bases, leaving 17 bases between them. Germline CDR1 LNHDA, CDR2 SQIVND (reference sequence). In each case, RNA was isolated and then reverse transcribed into cDNA as the sequencing template. Assay used: immunoSEQ multiplex PCR; TCRdb lists only in-frame clones, some missing. Of more than 140,000 clones in the sample, roughly 86% were seen once. This clone was seen once. Its cognate antigen is unknown. The sample's treatment: oral pan-JAK inhibitor, 5-10 mg twice daily. The specimen comprised CD8+ T cells sorted from blood, sampled at week 4, from a patient treated with tofacitinib. This rearrangement joins TRBV19 to TRBJ1-1, with D uncertain. This sequence originates from a human donor with alopecia areata. CDR3 loop: CASTLGATQAFF. CDR3 sequence (DNA): TGTGCCAGTACTCTTGGAGCTACGCAGGCTTTCTTT.